These 16 T cell receptor beta chains share one sample of origin, sequenced in a study of CD8+CD57+ T cells in acquired aplastic anemia. Those patients picked for sequencing had displayed CD8+CD57+ cell expansion on flow cytometry. The template for TCR beta VDJ and CDR3 sequence profiling was genomic DNA. TCRdb processed the reads anew with MiXCR; each CDR3 protein has one entry. The table has roughly 290,000 distinct CDR3 sequences, about 50% seen once. The sample was sorted CD4+, CD8+, or CD8+CD57+ T cells (not recorded which) from PBMCs. The origin of the receptors is a human donor with aplastic anemia.

This clonotype was recorded many times. The chain uses TRBV2 and TRBJ2-2; tentative D call: TRBD1 (5 bases). Germline CDR1 reads SNHLY; CDR2 reads FYNNEI. The length of the CDR3 is 13 residues. V was trimmed by 7 bases and J by 0 bases, leaving 6 bases between them. CDR3 DNA: TGTGCCAGCAAGGGGACGAACACCGGGGAGCTGTTTTTT. This gives the protein CASKGTNTGELFF.

The CDR3 loop reads CASSLGLRQFNSPLHF. CDR3 sequence (DNA): TGCGCCAGCAGCTTGGGACTGAGACAGTTCAATTCACCCCTCCACTTT. The chain combines TRBV5-1 with TRBJ1-6; the D gene is possibly TRBD1 (5 bases). The V end lost 0 bases, the J end lost 7 bases, and 14 bases lay between the germline ends. CDR3 length: 16 amino acids. CDR1 SGHRS and CDR2 YFSETQ come from the germline V gene.

This clonotype showed up many times. This rearrangement joins TRBV3-1 to TRBJ2-2; D not certain. The germline V gene encodes CDR1 LGHDT and CDR2 YNNKEL (reference sequence). Trimming pared 4 bases from V and 0 bases from J, leaving 6 bases between. The CDR3 has 14 residues. The DNA of the CDR3 is TGTGCCAGCAGCCTTTGGGCGAACACCGGGGAGCTGTTTTTT. Amino acids: CASSLWANTGELFF.

The chain employs TRBV9 and TRBJ2-5, with 7 bases aligning to TRBD1. Trimming removed 4 bases from V and 3 bases from J; junction bases left unmatched: 9. Germline CDR1 SGDLS, CDR2 YYNGEE. There are 15 residues in the CDR3. CDR3: CASSSRQGVEETQYF. The CDR3 DNA follows: TGTGCCAGCAGCTCGCGGCAGGGGGTGGAAGAGACCCAGTACTTC.

CDR3 in amino acids: CATSDPPGSDEQFF. As DNA, the CDR3 is TGTGCCACCAGTGACCCCCCGGGCTCCGATGAGCAGTTCTTC. The chain employs TRBV7-9 and TRBJ2-1; no clear D gene. The CDR3 has 14 amino acids. The germline V gene encodes CDR1 SEHNR and CDR2 FQNEAQ (reference sequence). V gave up 10 bases and J gave up 8 bases, with 21 bases separating them.

In its sample, this clonotype was seen a few times. The junction departs from the called germline gene at one end, perhaps through a read error. The genes are TRBV6-6 and TRBJ2-7; no reliable D call. The germline CDR1 and CDR2 sequences are MNHNY and SVGAGI (reference sequence). The CDR3 has 11 amino acids. The CDR3 loop reads CASRYSYEQYF. The CDR3 nucleotides read TGTGCCAGCCGTTACTCCTACGAGCAGTACTTC.

The chain is built from TRBV7-9 and TRBJ2-1; tentatively, D is TRBD2 (6 bases). With 8 bases removed from V and 7 bases from J, the gap between germline ends came to 18 bases. The CDR3 covers 14 residues. Germline V gene lookup returns CDR1 SEHNR and CDR2 FQNEAQ (reference sequence). The CDR3 nucleotides are TGTGCCAGCCAGTCCCCGGGAGTTACGAATGAGCAGTTCTTC. Protein: CASQSPGVTNEQFF.

The chain employs TRBV19 and TRBJ2-5; TRBD2 is a possible D gene (6 bases). Germline V CDR1 and CDR2: LNHDA, SQIVND (reference sequence). This CDR3 region has 14 residues. V shed 3 bases and J shed 4 bases, with 12 bases lying between them. The CDR3 loop reads CASSIEDGGETQYF. In DNA, the CDR3 is TGTGCCAGTAGTATCGAGGACGGGGGAGAGACCCAGTACTTC.

The chain carries TRBV19 and TRBJ2-3; D not resolved. Germline V CDR1 and CDR2: LNHDA, SQIVND (reference sequence). This CDR3 is 12 amino acids long. V lost 5 bases and J lost 2, with 5 bases in between. The CDR3 here is CASSALTDTQYF. The CDR3 bases are TGTGCCAGTAGTGCCCTCACAGATACGCAGTATTTT.

This rearrangement joins TRBV7-2 to TRBJ2-3, with 12 nucleotides matching TRBD2. Germline V gives CDR1 SGHTA, CDR2 FQGNSA. V lost 5 bases to trimming and J lost 0 bases; unmatched junction nucleotides: 6. This CDR3 has 17 amino acids. The CDR3 DNA sequence: TGTGCCAGCAGCATTAGAGGGACTAGCGGGAGCACAGATACGCAGTATTTT. Translated: CASSIRGTSGSTDTQYF.

The chain is built from TRBV14 and TRBJ2-7, with 9 nucleotides matching TRBD2. This CDR3 has 15 residues. CDR1 is SGHDN, CDR2 FVKESK, per germline. Trimming at V came to 3 bases and at J to 2 bases, leaving 5 bases not matched to a gene. CDR3 region: CASSHFRTSAYEQYF. As DNA, the CDR3 is TGTGCCAGCAGCCACTTTAGGACTAGCGCCTACGAGCAGTACTTC.

The gene calls are TRBV7-3 and TRBJ2-5; D may be TRBD1 (6 bases). CDR1 is SGHTA, CDR2 FQGTGA, per germline. The CDR3 sequence is 14 residues long. Trimming left V 2 bases short and J 7 bases short, with 14 bases between. This CDR3 is CASSLVPGDGTQYF. Here the CDR3 DNA reads TGTGCCAGCAGCTTAGTCCCAGGGGACGGGACCCAGTACTTC.

The V call is TRBV5-1, the J call TRBJ2-7; TRBD1 matches at 8 bases. This CDR3 contains 14 residues. The V gene end was trimmed by 6 bases and the J gene end by 4 bases; junction bases not matched to a gene: 9. Germline V gives CDR1 SGHRS, CDR2 YFSETQ. Here the CDR3 DNA reads TGCGCCAGCAAGGGCGGACAGGGTGTGTACGAGCAGTACTTC. Protein: CASKGGQGVYEQYF.

V gene TRBV11-2 combines with J gene TRBJ2-7, with D hard to call. With 3 bases removed from V and 6 bases from J, the gap between germline ends came to 12 bases. CDR1 and CDR2 (germline): SGHAT, FQNNGV. The CDR3 runs to 13 residues. The CDR3 is CASSFGWLGEQYF. The CDR3 DNA reads as TGTGCCAGCAGCTTCGGTTGGTTGGGCGAGCAGTACTTC.

This clonotype occurred a few times. The CDR3 here is CASRGTGVGQPQHF. In DNA form, the CDR3 reads TGTGCCAGTAGGGGGACAGGGGTGGGACAGCCCCAGCATTTT. The chain combines TRBV19 with TRBJ1-5; 10 nucleotides line up with TRBD1. V lost 6 bases and J lost 7; bases outside the gene matches: 6. The CDR3 is 14 amino acids. The germline CDR1 and CDR2 sequences are LNHDA and SQIVND (reference sequence).

The chain combines TRBV10-3 with TRBJ1-5; a weak D match, TRBD1 (5 bases). Germline V gene data show CDR1 as ENHRY and CDR2 as SYGVKD. V dropped 0 bases and J dropped 4 bases, with 16 bases sitting between them. CDR3 length equals 17 residues. CDR3 DNA: TGTGCCATCAGTGAGTCGGGACTGGGCAGGCAGAATCAGCCCCAGCATTTT. Its protein product is CAISESGLGRQNQPQHF.